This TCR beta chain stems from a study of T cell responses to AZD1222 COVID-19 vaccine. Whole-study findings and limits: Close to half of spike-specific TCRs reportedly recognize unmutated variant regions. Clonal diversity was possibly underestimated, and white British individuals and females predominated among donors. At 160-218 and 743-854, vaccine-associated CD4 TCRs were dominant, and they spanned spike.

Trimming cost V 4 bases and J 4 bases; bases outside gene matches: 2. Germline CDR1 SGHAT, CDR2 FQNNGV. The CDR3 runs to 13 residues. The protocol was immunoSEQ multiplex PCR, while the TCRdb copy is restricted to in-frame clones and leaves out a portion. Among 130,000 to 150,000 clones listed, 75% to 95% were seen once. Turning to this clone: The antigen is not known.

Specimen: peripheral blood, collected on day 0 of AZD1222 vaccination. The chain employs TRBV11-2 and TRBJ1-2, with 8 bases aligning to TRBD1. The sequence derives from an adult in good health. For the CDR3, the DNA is TGTGCCAGCAGCTCCGACAGGGGCTATGGCTACACCTTC. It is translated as CASSSDRGYGYTF. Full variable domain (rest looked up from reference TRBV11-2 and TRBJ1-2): EAGVAQSPRYKIIEKRQSVAFWCNPISGHATLYWYQQILGQGPKLLIQFQNNGVVDDSQLPKDRFSAERLKGVDSTLKIQPAKLEDSAVYLCASSSDRGYGYTFGSGTRLTVV.